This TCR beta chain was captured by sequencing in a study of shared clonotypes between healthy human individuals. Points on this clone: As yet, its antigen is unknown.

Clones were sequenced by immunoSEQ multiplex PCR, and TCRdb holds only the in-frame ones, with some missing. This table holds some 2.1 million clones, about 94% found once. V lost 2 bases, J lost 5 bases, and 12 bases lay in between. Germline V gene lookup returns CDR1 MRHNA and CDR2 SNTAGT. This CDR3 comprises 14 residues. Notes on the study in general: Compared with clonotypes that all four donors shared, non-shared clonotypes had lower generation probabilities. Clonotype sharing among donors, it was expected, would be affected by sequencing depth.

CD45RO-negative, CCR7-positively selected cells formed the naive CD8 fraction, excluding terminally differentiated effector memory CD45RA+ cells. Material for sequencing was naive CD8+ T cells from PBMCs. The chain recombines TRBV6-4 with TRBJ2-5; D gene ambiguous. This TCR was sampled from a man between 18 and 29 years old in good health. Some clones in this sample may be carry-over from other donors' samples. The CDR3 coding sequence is TGTGCCAGCAGTGACCGTCCTTTTAGGGAGACCCAGTACTTC. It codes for CASSDRPFRETQYF.